Each of the 2 T cell receptor beta chains below was sequenced from the same sample in a study of cytotoxic CD8 clonotypes in ibrutinib-treated CLL. The protocol was immunoSEQ multiplex PCR, while the TCRdb copy is restricted to in-frame clones and leaves out a portion. In the table there are approximately 100,000 clones, roughly three quarters of which are singletons. This specimen was PBMCs, taken after 24 months of ibrutinib treatment. The receptors shown here come from a human donor with chronic lymphocytic leukemia.

The J gene is TRBJ1-5, the V gene TRBV27; D gene ambiguous. Looked up from germline, CDR1 is MNHEY and CDR2 is SMNVEV (reference sequence). Trimming removed 6 bases at V and 9 bases at J, with 15 bases between. CDR3 length: 13 residues. CDR3 protein: CASSPGLRLPQHF. The CDR3 bases are TGTGCCAGCAGCCCGGGCCTTCGCCTGCCCCAGCATTTT.

This clone was seen only a few times. V and J are TRBV14 and TRBJ2-1; 10 bases align to TRBD1. V was clipped by 1 base and J by 9 bases; unmatched bases: 12. This CDR3 spans 17 amino acids. CDR1 is SGHDN, CDR2 FVKESK, per germline. The CDR3 loop reads CASSQAGTGALGGEQFF. Written as DNA, the CDR3 is TGTGCCAGCAGCCAAGCAGGGACAGGGGCTCTCGGGGGTGAGCAGTTCTTC.